One sample yielded the 21 T cell receptor beta chains listed below, sequenced in a study of OX40 agonist ivuxolimab in advanced cancers. Profiled with immunoSEQ multiplex PCR; TCRdb holds only in-frame clones, not every one. The data hold tens of thousands of clones, with less than 90% observed a single time. The sequencing used CD4+ or CD8+ T cells sorted from blood, collected in a trial of the OX40 agonist ivuxolimab. The source is an adult with an advanced solid tumor such as melanoma, head and neck, liver or kidney cancer.

V is TRBV27 and J is TRBJ2-7; possible D gene TRBD1, 5 bases. The V end lost 4 bases, the J end lost 0 bases, and 10 bases lay between the germline ends. CDR1 is MNHEY, CDR2 SMNVEV, per germline (reference sequence). The CDR3 is made up of 14 amino acids. The CDR3 loop is CASSWGSDSYEQYF. The CDR3 nucleotides are TGTGCCAGCAGTTGGGGCAGCGACTCCTACGAGCAGTACTTC.

Comment on this clone: A much bigger clone sits one base away, suggesting this may be a read error. The sample carries other DNA sequences with the same CDR3. The rearrangement uses TRBV27 and TRBJ2-1; D gene unclear. Germline V lookup: CDR1 MNHEY, CDR2 SMNVEV (reference sequence). The CDR3 extends over 13 amino acids. Trimming removed 3 bases at V and 0 bases at J, with 3 bases between. The CDR3, as DNA: TGTGCCAGCAGTTTGAGCTCCTACAATGAGCAGTTCTTC. Protein sequence: CASSLSSYNEQFF.

This CDR3 is CASSLEGPNYEQYF. The CDR3 bases are TGTGCCAGCAGCTTGGAGGGACCGAACTACGAGCAGTACTTC. This chain joins TRBV5-8 and TRBJ2-7; possibly TRBD1 or TRBD2 for D (5 bases each). The germline CDR1 and CDR2 sequences are SGHTS and YDEGEE. This CDR3 comprises 14 residues. V was trimmed by 0 bases and J by 3 bases, leaving 10 bases between them.

V and J are TRBV5-4 and TRBJ2-3; D possibly corresponds to TRBD2 (6 bases). With 4 bases removed from V and 1 base from J, the gap between germline ends came to 13 bases. There are 15 residues in the CDR3. The V gene's germline CDR1 is SGHNT and CDR2 YYREEE (reference sequence). CDR3 bases: TGTGCCAGCAGCGAGGAGGGGCCGCGCACAGATACGCAGTATTTT. Its protein product is CASSEEGPRTDTQYF.

The CDR3 coding sequence is TGTGCCAGCAGCCCCAGCCGGGACATAGATAGCACAGATACGCAGTATTTT. This codes for CASSPSRDIDSTDTQYF. The chain couples TRBV7-9 to TRBJ2-3, with D tentatively TRBD1 (6 bases). CDR1 and CDR2 from the germline V gene are SEHNR and FQNEAQ (reference sequence). This CDR3 has 17 amino acids. Between the trimmed V and J ends, which lost 5 bases and 0 bases, there was a span of 18 bases.

The chain has TRBV2 and TRBJ1-5; weak D call: TRBD1 (5 bases). The V and J ends lost 6 bases and 2 bases respectively, with 23 bases between them. This CDR3 spans 18 amino acids. Germline lookup yields CDR1 SNHLY and CDR2 FYNNEI. This CDR3 is CASRTGTAALEGNQPQHF. The CDR3 coding sequence is TGTGCCAGCAGGACCGGGACCGCCGCCCTAGAGGGCAATCAGCCCCAGCATTTT. The full variable domain, in which reference TRBV2 and TRBJ1-5 provide the parts outside the CDR3, is EPEVTQTPSHQVTQMGQEVILRCVPISNHLYFYWYRQILGQKVEFLVSFYNNEISEKSEIFDDQFSVERPDGSNFTLKIRSTKLEDSAMYFCASRTGTAALEGNQPQHFGDGTRLSIL.

This sequence joins TRBV6-5 and TRBJ2-1; D remains ambiguous. Trimming took off 9 bases at V and 8 bases at J, with 14 bases between the two ends. Germline V lookup: CDR1 MNHEY, CDR2 SVGAGI. The CDR3 extends over 12 amino acids. CDR3 protein: CASRQWGDEQFF. The CDR3 DNA follows: TGTGCCAGTCGTCAATGGGGTGATGAGCAGTTCTTC.

A few counts support this clone. The CDR3, as DNA: TGTGCCAGTAGTATAACGACGGGGGATCTATTATACAATGAGCAGTTCTTC. It yields the protein CASSITTGDLLYNEQFF. V is TRBV19 and J is TRBJ2-1; D perhaps matches TRBD2 (6 bases). Looked up from germline, CDR1 is LNHDA and CDR2 is SQIVND (reference sequence). The CDR3 is 17 residues long. The V gene lost 2 bases and the J gene lost 4 bases, with 18 bases spanning the gap.

The chain uses TRBV27 and TRBJ2-4; TRBD1 is a possible D gene (6 bases). V shed 5 bases and J shed 2 bases, with 13 bases lying between them. The CDR3 totals 15 residues. CDR1 MNHEY and CDR2 SMNVEV come from the germline V gene (reference sequence). As DNA, the CDR3 is TGTGCCAGCAGTGACCTACAGGGACCCAAAAACATTCAGTACTTC. It is translated as CASSDLQGPKNIQYF.

The rearrangement links TRBV4-1 to TRBJ2-7, with D hard to call. The germline V gene has CDR1 MGHRA and CDR2 YSYEKL. Trimming cost V 1 base and J 3 bases, with 10 bases left between them. There are 14 residues in the CDR3. The CDR3 DNA sequence: TGCGCCAGCAGCCAAGTTCAACTAAACTACGAGCAGTACTTC. Its translation: CASSQVQLNYEQYF.

This clone showed up just once. The chain carries TRBV14 and TRBJ2-1; possible D gene TRBD2, 5 bases. There are 15 residues in the CDR3. The germline V gene encodes CDR1 SGHDN and CDR2 FVKESK. The germline V and J ends were trimmed by 4 bases and 0 bases, with 10 bases remaining between them. The CDR3: CASSLALSSYNEQFF. The CDR3 coding sequence is TGTGCCAGCAGCCTAGCGTTGAGCTCCTACAATGAGCAGTTCTTC.

This rearrangement joins TRBV28 to TRBJ1-3, with D maybe TRBD1 (5 bases). CDR1 is MDHEN, CDR2 SYDVKM, per germline. CDR3 length equals 15 residues. The V end lost 6 bases, the J end lost 3 bases, and 15 bases lay between the germline ends. CDR3: CASRKGFARGNTIYF. CDR3 DNA: TGTGCCAGCAGAAAGGGGTTCGCGCGTGGAAACACCATATATTTT. The full variable domain, its missing parts supplied by reference TRBV28 and TRBJ1-3, is DVKVTQSSRYLVKRTGEKVFLECVQDMDHENMFWYRQDPGLGLRLIYFSYDVKMKEKGDIPEGYSVSREKKERFSLILESASTNQTSMYLCASRKGFARGNTIYFGEGSWLTVV.

J is TRBJ2-1 and V is TRBV15, with D perhaps TRBD1 (6 bases). Germline V gene lookup returns CDR1 LNHNV and CDR2 YYDKDF (reference sequence). V was cut by 3 bases and J by 4 bases, with 19 bases left in between. The length of the CDR3 is 17 residues. CDR3 loop: CATSSSLRQEPYNEQFF. The CDR3 DNA sequence: TGTGCCACCAGCAGCTCCCTCAGACAGGAGCCTTACAATGAGCAGTTCTTC.

The CDR3 DNA sequence: TGCGCCAGCAGCCAAGTTCGCTCTGGGGCCAACGTCCTGACTTTC. Amino acids: CASSQVRSGANVLTF. The chain has TRBV4-3 and TRBJ2-6; D is uncertain. CDR3 length equals 15 residues. With 1 base removed from V and 0 bases from J, the gap between germline ends came to 4 bases. CDR1 and CDR2 (germline): LGHNA, YSLEER.

The CDR3: CASSLRDNPRGLHF. The CDR3 DNA reads as TGTGCCAGCAGCTTAAGGGACAACCCGCGGGGCCTCCACTTT. This chain uses TRBV7-2 with TRBJ1-6; maybe TRBD1 (6 bases). The CDR3 runs 14 residues. Germline V gene sequence: CDR1 SGHTA, CDR2 FQGNSA. V dropped 2 bases and J dropped 15 bases, with 17 bases sitting between them.

The CDR3 nucleotides are TGTGCCAGCAGCTCGACTAGCGGGAGAATGGATGAGCAGTTCTTC. Translated, it gives CASSSTSGRMDEQFF. V and J are TRBV7-3 and TRBJ2-1; 12 nucleotides agree with TRBD2. The V gene end was trimmed by 4 bases and the J gene end by 8 bases; junction bases not matched to a gene: 6. The germline V gene encodes CDR1 SGHTA and CDR2 FQGTGA. This CDR3 has 15 residues.

The chain is built from TRBV14 and TRBJ2-3; TRBD2 matches 8 bases. Per the germline V gene, CDR1 is SGHDN and CDR2 is FVKESK. Germline trimming cut 4 bases from V and 5 bases from J; bases unmatched to any gene: 11. The CDR3 is 16 residues long. CDR3 in amino acids: CASSPQVGLAGDTQYF. Here the CDR3 DNA reads TGTGCCAGCAGCCCCCAGGTGGGGCTAGCGGGAGATACGCAGTATTTT. The entire variable domain, with the rest obtained from reference TRBV14 and TRBJ2-3, is as follows: EAGVTQFPSHSVIEKGQTVTLRCDPISGHDNLYWYRRVMGKEIKFLLHFVKESKQDESGMPNNRFLAERTGGTYSTLKVQPAELEDSGVYFCASSPQVGLAGDTQYFGPGTRLTVL.

The genes are TRBV6-1 and TRBJ2-7, with 8 bases aligning to TRBD1. V shed 10 bases, J shed 7 bases, and the junction held 6 bases outside the gene matches. Looked up from germline, CDR1 is MNHNS and CDR2 is SASEGT. CDR3 length equals 11 residues. The CDR3 nucleotides are TGTGCCACCGCTTGGGACAGGGAGCAGTACTTC. This encodes CATAWDREQYF.

This clone was detected once. The rearrangement uses TRBV7-9 and TRBJ2-7, with unresolved D. The germline V gene encodes CDR1 SEHNR and CDR2 FQNEAQ (reference sequence). The CDR3 extends over 16 amino acids. The V end lost 5 bases, the J end lost 4 bases, and 21 bases lay between the germline ends. DNA of the CDR3: TGTGCCAGCAGCCCCTCTAGTGTTCCTGATGAGTACGAGCAGTACTTC. Its translation: CASSPSSVPDEYEQYF.

V and J are TRBV27 and TRBJ2-3; 7 bases are shared with TRBD2. Germline assignment: CDR1 MNHEY and CDR2 SMNVEV (reference sequence). The V and J ends lost 3 bases and 3 bases, in that order; junction bases with no gene match: 3. There are 14 residues in the CDR3. CDR3: CASSLASGTDTQYF. The CDR3 DNA reads as TGTGCCAGCAGTTTGGCTAGCGGAACAGATACGCAGTATTTT.

V and J are TRBV7-8 and TRBJ2-7, with 9 bases identical to TRBD2. The CDR3 sequence is 15 residues long. Germline V gene sequence: CDR1 SGHVS, CDR2 FQNEAQ. The J segment lost 5 bases and the V segment lost 5 bases, leaving 10 bases of the junction unmatched. The CDR3 is CASSPGPGLANEQYF. The CDR3 nucleotides read TGTGCCAGCAGCCCGGGTCCGGGACTAGCCAACGAGCAGTACTTC. The entire variable domain, with the rest obtained from reference TRBV7-8 and TRBJ2-7, is as follows: GAGVSQSPRYKVAKRGQDVALRCDPISGHVSLFWYQQALGQGPEFLTYFQNEAQLDKSGLPSDRFFAERPEGSVSTLKIQRTQQEDSAVYLCASSPGPGLANEQYFGPGTRLTVT.